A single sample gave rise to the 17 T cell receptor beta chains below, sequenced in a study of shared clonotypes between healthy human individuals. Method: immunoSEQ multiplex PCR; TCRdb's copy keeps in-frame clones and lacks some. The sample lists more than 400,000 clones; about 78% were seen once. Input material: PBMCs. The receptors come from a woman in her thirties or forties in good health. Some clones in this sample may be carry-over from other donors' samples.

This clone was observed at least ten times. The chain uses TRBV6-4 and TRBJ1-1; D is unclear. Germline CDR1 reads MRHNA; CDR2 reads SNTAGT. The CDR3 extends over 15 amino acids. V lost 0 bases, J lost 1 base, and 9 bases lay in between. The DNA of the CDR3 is TGTGCCAGCAGTGACTCTGAGGACCCGAACACTGAAGCTTTCTTT. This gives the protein CASSDSEDPNTEAFF.

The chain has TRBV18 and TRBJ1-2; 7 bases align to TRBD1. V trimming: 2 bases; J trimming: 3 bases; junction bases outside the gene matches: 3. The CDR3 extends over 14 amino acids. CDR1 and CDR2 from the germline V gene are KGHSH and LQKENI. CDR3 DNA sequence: TGTGCCAGCTCACCAGACAGGGCAGACTATGGCTACACCTTC. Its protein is CASSPDRADYGYTF.

Written as DNA, the CDR3 is TGTGCCAGCAGCTTTACCCCCAGCGGGAGTAAGCAGTTCTTC. Residues: CASSFTPSGSKQFF. The rearrangement links TRBV7-3 to TRBJ2-1; 8 nucleotides align to TRBD2. This CDR3 has 14 residues. Germline trimming cut 3 bases from V and 11 bases from J; bases unmatched to any gene: 9. In germline, CDR1 is SGHTA, CDR2 FQGTGA. Looking up the rest from reference TRBV7-3 and TRBJ2-1 gives the full variable domain: GAGVSQTPSNKVTEKGKYVELRCDPISGHTALYWYRQSLGQGPEFLIYFQGTGAADDSGLPNDRFFAVRPEGSVSTLKIQRTERGDSAVYLCASSFTPSGSKQFFGPGTRLTVL.

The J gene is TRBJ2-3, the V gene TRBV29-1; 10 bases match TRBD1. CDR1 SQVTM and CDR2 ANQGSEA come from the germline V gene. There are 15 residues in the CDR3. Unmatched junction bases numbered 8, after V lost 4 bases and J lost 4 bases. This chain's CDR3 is CSVAMGQGRPDTQYF. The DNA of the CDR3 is TGCAGCGTTGCTATGGGACAGGGGCGCCCAGATACGCAGTATTTT.

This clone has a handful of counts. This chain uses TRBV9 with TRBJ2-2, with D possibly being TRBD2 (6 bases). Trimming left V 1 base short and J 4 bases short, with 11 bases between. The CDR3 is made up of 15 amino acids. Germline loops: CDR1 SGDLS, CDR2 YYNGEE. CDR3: CASSVTLASTGELFF. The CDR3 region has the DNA TGTGCCAGCAGCGTAACGCTAGCGAGCACCGGGGAGCTGTTTTTT.

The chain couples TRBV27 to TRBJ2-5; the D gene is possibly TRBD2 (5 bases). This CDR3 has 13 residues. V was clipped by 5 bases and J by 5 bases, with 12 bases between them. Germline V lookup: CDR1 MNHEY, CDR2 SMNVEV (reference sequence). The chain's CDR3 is CASSLLRAETQYF. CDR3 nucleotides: TGTGCCAGCAGTCTGCTGAGGGCGGAGACCCAGTACTTC.

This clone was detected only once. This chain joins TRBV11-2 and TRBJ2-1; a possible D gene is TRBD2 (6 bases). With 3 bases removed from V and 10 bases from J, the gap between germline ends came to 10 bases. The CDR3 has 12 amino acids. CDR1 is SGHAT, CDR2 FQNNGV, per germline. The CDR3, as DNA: TGTGCCAGCAGCTTGTGGAGGGGAGAGCAGTTCTTC. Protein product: CASSLWRGEQFF. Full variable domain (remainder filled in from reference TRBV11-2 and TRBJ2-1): EAGVAQSPRYKIIEKRQSVAFWCNPISGHATLYWYQQILGQGPKLLIQFQNNGVVDDSQLPKDRFSAERLKGVDSTLKIQPAKLEDSAVYLCASSLWRGEQFFGPGTRLTVL.

The CDR3 DNA sequence: TGTGCCAGCTCAACAGGGACAGGACCCTACGAGCAGTACTTC. The encoded protein is CASSTGTGPYEQYF. The V and J genes are TRBV18 and TRBJ2-7; TRBD1 agrees at 8 bases. The germline V gene has CDR1 KGHSH and CDR2 LQKENI. Trimming took 5 bases from V and 2 from J; bases not matched to a gene: 5. CDR3 size: 14 residues.

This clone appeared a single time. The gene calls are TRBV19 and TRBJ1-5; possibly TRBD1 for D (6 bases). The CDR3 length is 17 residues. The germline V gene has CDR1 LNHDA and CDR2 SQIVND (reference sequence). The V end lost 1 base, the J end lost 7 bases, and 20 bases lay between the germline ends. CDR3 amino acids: CASSIGGGGYIAQPQHF. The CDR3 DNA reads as TGTGCCAGTAGTATAGGGGGAGGGGGGTACATAGCGCAGCCCCAGCATTTT.

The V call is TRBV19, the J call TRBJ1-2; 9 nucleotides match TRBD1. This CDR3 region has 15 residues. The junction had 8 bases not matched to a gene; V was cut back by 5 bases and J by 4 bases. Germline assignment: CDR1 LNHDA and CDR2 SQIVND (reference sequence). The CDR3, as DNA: TGTGCCAGTAGTCTAATGGACAGGGGACCCTATGGCTACACCTTC. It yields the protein CASSLMDRGPYGYTF.

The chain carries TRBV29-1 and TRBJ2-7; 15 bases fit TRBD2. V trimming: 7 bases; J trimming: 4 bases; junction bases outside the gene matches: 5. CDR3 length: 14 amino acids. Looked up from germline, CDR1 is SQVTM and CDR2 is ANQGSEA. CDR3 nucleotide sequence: TGCAGCGCAACGGGACTAGCGGGGGGATACGAGCAGTACTTC. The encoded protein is CSATGLAGGYEQYF.

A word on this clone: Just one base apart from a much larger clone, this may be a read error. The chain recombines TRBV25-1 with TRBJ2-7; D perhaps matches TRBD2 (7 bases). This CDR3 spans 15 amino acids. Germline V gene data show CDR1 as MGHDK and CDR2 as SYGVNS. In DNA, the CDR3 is TGTGCCAGCAGTGAATTGCGGGGGCGCTTCTACGAGCAGTGCTTC. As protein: CASSELRGRFYEQCF.

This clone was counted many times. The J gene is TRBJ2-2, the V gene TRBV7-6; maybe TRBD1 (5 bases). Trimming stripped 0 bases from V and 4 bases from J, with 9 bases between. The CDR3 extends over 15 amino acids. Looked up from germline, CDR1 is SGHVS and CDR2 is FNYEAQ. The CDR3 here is CASSLAQGGTGELFF. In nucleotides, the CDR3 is TGTGCCAGCAGCTTAGCTCAGGGTGGCACCGGGGAGCTGTTTTTT.

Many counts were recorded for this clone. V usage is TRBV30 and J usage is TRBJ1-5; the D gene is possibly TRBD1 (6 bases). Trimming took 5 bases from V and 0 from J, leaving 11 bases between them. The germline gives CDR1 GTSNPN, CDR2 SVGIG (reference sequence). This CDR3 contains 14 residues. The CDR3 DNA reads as TGTGCCTGGCCTCCGGGACATAGCAATCAGCCCCAGCATTTT. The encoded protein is CAWPPGHSNQPQHF.

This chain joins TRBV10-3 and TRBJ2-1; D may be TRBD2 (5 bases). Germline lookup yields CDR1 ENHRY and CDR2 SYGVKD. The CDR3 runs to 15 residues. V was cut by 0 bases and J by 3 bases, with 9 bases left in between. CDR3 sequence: CAISESKDFYNEQFF. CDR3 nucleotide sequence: TGTGCCATCAGTGAGTCAAAGGACTTCTACAATGAGCAGTTCTTC.

As DNA, the CDR3 is TGTGCCAGCAGCGGGCAGGGGGCGAGGAGCAATCAGCCCCAGCATTTT. It is translated as CASSGQGARSNQPQHF. The chain links TRBV7-8 to TRBJ1-5; 8 bases fit TRBD1. The CDR3 is 16 residues long. The junction had 7 bases not matched to a gene; V was cut back by 5 bases and J by 1 base. The germline CDR1 and CDR2 sequences are SGHVS and FQNEAQ.

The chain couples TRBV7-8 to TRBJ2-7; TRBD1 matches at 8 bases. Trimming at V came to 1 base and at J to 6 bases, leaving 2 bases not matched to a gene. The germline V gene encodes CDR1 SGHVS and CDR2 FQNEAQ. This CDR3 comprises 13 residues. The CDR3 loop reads CASSLVDRAEQYF. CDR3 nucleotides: TGTGCCAGCAGCTTAGTGGACAGGGCCGAGCAGTACTTC. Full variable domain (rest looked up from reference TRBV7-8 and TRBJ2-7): GAGVSQSPRYKVAKRGQDVALRCDPISGHVSLFWYQQALGQGPEFLTYFQNEAQLDKSGLPSDRFFAERPEGSVSTLKIQRTQQEDSAVYLCASSLVDRAEQYFGPGTRLTVT.